This TCR beta chain was retrieved from a study of blood T cell repertoires in COVID-19. In the study overall: Collection of acute and convalescent COVID-19 samples took place in the United States, Italy and Spain.

Profiled with immunoSEQ multiplex PCR; TCRdb holds only in-frame clones, not every one. In the table there are 220,000 or so clones, approximately 83% of which are singletons. Germline V gene sequence: CDR1 KGHSH, CDR2 LQKENI. This CDR3 is 14 amino acids long. J lost 2 bases, V lost 6 bases, and 6 bases had no gene match. This clonotype was sampled from a woman aged 40 to 55 with acute COVID-19. What was sequenced was PBMCs or T cells enriched from blood (not recorded which). The chain uses TRBV18 and TRBJ2-7, with 8 nucleotides matching TRBD1. The CDR3 region has the DNA TGTGCCAGCTCCACAGGGGGTTTACCCTACGAGCAGTACTTC. Translating gives CASSTGGLPYEQYF.